This entry lists 14 T cell receptor beta chains sequenced from one sample in a study of T cell responses to AZD1222 COVID-19 vaccine. Generated by immunoSEQ multiplex PCR, the TCRdb table keeps only in-frame clones and is missing some. The sample consists of roughly 120,000 clones, roughly 84% of them appearing once. The sequences come from peripheral blood, collected on day 0 of AZD1222 vaccination. The receptors stem from an adult in good health.

The V call is TRBV5-1, the J call TRBJ2-3, with a possible D match to TRBD2 (6 bases). The V and J ends lost 5 bases and 1 base respectively, with 8 bases between them. Germline V gives CDR1 SGHRS, CDR2 YFSETQ. This CDR3 has 13 amino acids. The CDR3 nucleotides are TGCGCCAGCAGTCCTAGCGGCACAGATACGCAGTATTTT. It codes for CASSPSGTDTQYF.

This clone was seen once. The chain combines TRBV6-1 with TRBJ2-7; the match to TRBD1 covers 8 bases. The CDR3 consists of 15 residues. Germline values: CDR1 MNHNS, CDR2 SASEGT. V lost 8 bases, J lost 0 bases, and 9 bases stayed unmatched. CDR3 in amino acids: CASRIGQGDSYEQYF. CDR3 coding DNA: TGTGCCAGCCGGATAGGACAGGGCGACTCCTACGAGCAGTACTTC.

This clone was detected only once. This chain uses TRBV20-1 with TRBJ1-4, with D possibly matching TRBD1 (5 bases). The germline V gene encodes CDR1 DFQATT and CDR2 SNEGSKA (reference sequence). Trimming took off 3 bases at V and 5 bases at J, with 10 bases between the two ends. The CDR3 runs to 13 residues. The CDR3 region is CSASLAGNEKLFF. DNA for the CDR3: TGCAGTGCTAGTTTGGCAGGGAATGAAAAACTGTTTTTT.

The chain has TRBV3-1 (or the pseudogene TRBV3-2) and TRBJ1-2; no reliable D call. There are 16 residues in the CDR3. Between the trimmed V and J ends, which lost 1 base and 0 bases, there was a span of 12 bases. Germline loops: CDR1 LGHDT, CDR2 YNNKEL (reference sequence). The CDR3 coding sequence is TGTGCCAGCAGCCAAGGGCCCGGAGCCTCTAACTATGGCTACACCTTC. As protein: CASSQGPGASNYGYTF.

The chain carries TRBV5-1 and TRBJ2-7, with 10 bases fitting TRBD1. Unmatched junction bases numbered 11, after V lost 4 bases and J lost 7 bases. This CDR3 is built from 15 residues. Germline CDR1 SGHRS, CDR2 YFSETQ. The CDR3 spells CASSVDRGPLWEQYF. The CDR3 DNA follows: TGCGCCAGCAGCGTAGACAGGGGGCCCTTATGGGAGCAGTACTTC.

The rearrangement joins TRBV27 to TRBJ1-5; weak D call: TRBD1 (5 bases). Germline V gives CDR1 MNHEY, CDR2 SMNVEV (reference sequence). The CDR3 consists of 14 residues. V was cut by 6 bases and J by 2 bases, with 11 bases left in between. The CDR3 here is CASSVAGGNQPQHF. As DNA, the CDR3 is TGTGCCAGCAGCGTAGCGGGGGGCAATCAGCCCCAGCATTTT.

This chain connects TRBV5-1 to TRBJ2-3; D gene ambiguous. Germline V gives CDR1 SGHRS, CDR2 YFSETQ. V was clipped by 4 bases and J by 3 bases, with 15 bases between them. CDR3 size: 15 residues. The CDR3 DNA is TGCGCCAGCAGCCCACCGGGTGTAAGGACAGATACGCAGTATTTT. Translated: CASSPPGVRTDTQYF.

The rearrangement joins TRBV7-8 to TRBJ2-5; TRBD2 matches at 11 bases. The CDR3 has 15 amino acids. Germline V gene sequence: CDR1 SGHVS, CDR2 FQNEAQ. V gave up 4 bases and J gave up 0 bases; unmatched junction bases: 1. CDR3 residues: CASSSLAGDQETQYF. The CDR3 region has the DNA TGTGCCAGCAGCTCACTAGCGGGGGACCAAGAGACCCAGTACTTC.

CDR3 coding DNA: TGTGCCAGCGCCATAGGGGGCTCCAATCAGCCCCAGCATTTT. It codes for CASAIGGSNQPQHF. The rearrangement uses TRBV7-9 and TRBJ1-5; 7 nucleotides align to TRBD1. Germline CDR1 is SEHNR and CDR2 is FQNEAQ (reference sequence). V lost 8 bases, J lost 3 bases, and 7 bases stayed unmatched. There are 14 residues in the CDR3.

This sequence joins TRBV11-2 and TRBJ2-7; TRBD1 matches at 10 bases. This CDR3 region has 13 residues. Trimming cost V 5 bases and J 7 bases; bases outside gene matches: 5. Germline V gene lookup returns CDR1 SGHAT and CDR2 FQNNGV. In DNA, the CDR3 is TGTGCCAGCAGCCCACGGGACAGGGGTGAGCAGTACTTC. Residues: CASSPRDRGEQYF.

This clone was seen once. The J gene is TRBJ2-1, the V gene TRBV4-1; D call uncertain. This CDR3 has 16 amino acids. CDR1 is MGHRA, CDR2 YSYEKL, per germline. V shed 0 bases and J shed 0 bases, with 9 bases lying between them. Written as DNA, the CDR3 is TGCGCCAGCAGCCAAGATCTAACACTCTCCTACAATGAGCAGTTCTTC. It encodes CASSQDLTLSYNEQFF.

The chain recombines TRBV30 with TRBJ2-3; D unclear. Trimming took off 1 base at V and 3 bases at J, with 2 bases between the two ends. Germline loops: CDR1 GTSNPN, CDR2 SVGIG (reference sequence). CDR3 size: 11 residues. DNA for the CDR3: TGTGCCTGGAGTGGGACAGATACGCAGTATTTT. Its translation: CAWSGTDTQYF. The whole variable domain, remainder taken from reference TRBV30 and TRBJ2-3, is SQTIHQWPATLVQPVGSPLSLECTVEGTSNPNLYWYRQAAGRGLQLLFYSVGIGQISSEVPQNLSASRPQDRQFILSSKKLLLSDSGFYLCAWSGTDTQYFGPGTRLTVL.

The chain is built from TRBV28 and TRBJ2-7, with TRBD2 matching over 15 bases. With 7 bases clipped from V and 5 bases from J, the junction kept 3 bases outside the gene matches. Looked up from germline, CDR1 is MDHEN and CDR2 is SYDVKM. The CDR3 totals 14 residues. CDR3 sequence (DNA): TGTGCCAGCACCGGGACTAGCGGGAGGAACGAGCAGTACTTC. This codes for CASTGTSGRNEQYF.

Written as DNA, the CDR3 is TGTGCCAGCAGTTTAACCGGTGGCTACACCTTC. Its protein is CASSLTGGYTF. V gene TRBV12-3 or TRBV12-4 combines with J gene TRBJ1-2, with D unresolved. This CDR3 region has 11 residues. Trimming pared 2 bases from V and 7 bases from J, leaving 5 bases between.